This T cell receptor (beta chain) was sequenced in a study of T cell responses to AZD1222 COVID-19 vaccine. For the study at large: Pooling covered second doses at about 4 or about 12 weeks. Study results and caveats: Donors skewed white British and female; clonal diversity was possibly underestimated.

Regarding this clone: The antigen is undetermined.

Profiling relied on immunoSEQ multiplex PCR, and the TCRdb table lists in-frame clones only, not all of them. The sample has 100,000 to 150,000 clones, over 90% seen once. This CDR3 is 12 amino acids long. The V end was cut by 4 bases, the J end by 6 bases, with 9 bases between. The germline V gene has CDR1 KGHDR and CDR2 SFDVKD. The sample here was peripheral blood, taken on day 0 of AZD1222 vaccination. This chain links TRBV24-1 with TRBJ2-7; D is perhaps TRBD2 (6 bases). This receptor was obtained from an adult in good health. The CDR3 nucleotides are TGTGCCACCAGTGAGGAGGGAGCCGAGCAGTACTTC. This sequence encodes CATSEEGAEQYF.